Below, 26 T cell receptor beta chains from the same sample are listed, as sequenced in a study of blood T cell repertoires in COVID-19. The data were produced by immunoSEQ multiplex PCR, yet TCRdb's version contains in-frame clones alone and is incomplete. The table shows some 120,000 clones, with about 80% occurring only once. Sequenced input: peripheral blood. These receptors were collected from a man between 65 and 80 years old with active or convalescent COVID-19.

This clone appeared a single time. This chain connects TRBV30 to TRBJ1-2, with 7 bases that match TRBD1. Germline loops: CDR1 GTSNPN, CDR2 SVGIG (reference sequence). With V trimmed by 1 base and J by 4 bases, 3 bases remained unmatched. The CDR3 totals 13 residues. For the CDR3, the DNA is TGTGCCTGGAGTGAGGGGACAGCCTATGGCTACACCTTC. This encodes CAWSEGTAYGYTF.

The gene calls are TRBV19 and TRBJ2-2, with TRBD1 matching over 7 bases. V was clipped by 5 bases and J by 3 bases; unmatched bases: 3. The CDR3 totals 14 residues. Germline assignment: CDR1 LNHDA and CDR2 SQIVND (reference sequence). The CDR3 spells CASSPGGHTGELFF. The DNA of the CDR3 is TGTGCCAGTAGTCCAGGGGGTCACACCGGGGAGCTGTTTTTT.

The chain is built from TRBV7-2 and TRBJ2-7; 10 bases line up with TRBD2. V shed 5 bases, J shed 4 bases, and the junction held 5 bases outside the gene matches. The germline gives CDR1 SGHTA, CDR2 FQGNSA. The CDR3 is made up of 14 amino acids. CDR3 region: CASSGPSGGYEQYF. CDR3 sequence (DNA): TGTGCCAGCAGCGGACCTAGCGGGGGTTACGAGCAGTACTTC.

The V and J genes are TRBV7-2 and TRBJ2-2, with 9 nucleotides matching TRBD1. Looked up from germline, CDR1 is SGHTA and CDR2 is FQGNSA. CDR3 length: 16 amino acids. V shed 3 bases and J 4 bases; nucleotides not matched to a gene: 6. CDR3 sequence (DNA): TGTGCCAGCAGCTTGATGGGACAGGGTAGCACCGGGGAGCTGTTTTTT. Translated: CASSLMGQGSTGELFF.

J is TRBJ1-2 and V is TRBV9; 8 nucleotides align to TRBD1. This CDR3 spans 18 amino acids. With 0 bases clipped from V and 6 bases from J, the junction kept 16 bases outside the gene matches. CDR1 is SGDLS, CDR2 YYNGEE, per germline. DNA for the CDR3: TGTGCCAGCAGCGTAGGAGGACAGGGACTGTCCAGCGTGGATGGCTACACCTTC. The encoded protein is CASSVGGQGLSSVDGYTF.

The gene calls are TRBV6-5 and TRBJ2-7; 7 nucleotides line up with TRBD1. The germline gives CDR1 MNHEY, CDR2 SVGAGI. Unmatched junction bases numbered 5, after V lost 6 bases and J lost 0 bases. CDR3 size: 14 residues. CDR3 protein: CASSRSGGSYEQYF. In DNA form, the CDR3 reads TGTGCCAGCAGCCGATCAGGGGGCTCCTACGAGCAGTACTTC.

This chain connects TRBV28 to TRBJ2-7, with D tentatively TRBD1 (5 bases). Germline values: CDR1 MDHEN, CDR2 SYDVKM. CDR3 size: 14 residues. V gave up 3 bases and J gave up 0 bases, with 9 bases separating them. The CDR3 bases are TGTGCCAGCAGTTTCAGAGACAGCTCCTACGAGCAGTACTTC. This codes for CASSFRDSSYEQYF. The complete variable domain, with remaining parts taken from reference TRBV28 and TRBJ2-7, reads DVKVTQSSRYLVKRTGEKVFLECVQDMDHENMFWYRQDPGLGLRLIYFSYDVKMKEKGDIPEGYSVSREKKERFSLILESASTNQTSMYLCASSFRDSSYEQYFGPGTRLTVT.

This clone has a single count. This sequence joins TRBV11-2 and TRBJ2-1; tentative D call: TRBD2 (6 bases). V gave up 2 bases and J gave up 3 bases, with 11 bases separating them. The CDR3 runs 15 residues. Germline CDR1 and CDR2: SGHAT and FQNNGV. In DNA, the CDR3 is TGTGCCAGCAGCTTAAGCGGTAGCGGCTACAATGAGCAGTTCTTC. Protein sequence: CASSLSGSGYNEQFF.

This rearrangement joins TRBV29-1 to TRBJ2-1, with 8 bases that match TRBD2. CDR3 length equals 14 residues. CDR1 is SQVTM, CDR2 ANQGSEA, per germline. V trimming: 8 bases; J trimming: 8 bases; junction bases outside the gene matches: 14. The CDR3 loop is CSSHGPTSADEQFF. The CDR3 DNA is TGCAGCAGCCACGGCCCGACTAGCGCAGATGAGCAGTTCTTC.

The rearrangement uses TRBV7-6 and TRBJ2-1; 10 nucleotides agree with TRBD1. J lost 6 bases, V lost 5 bases, and 13 bases had no gene match. In germline, CDR1 is SGHVS, CDR2 FNYEAQ. The CDR3 contains 17 residues. The CDR3 nucleotides read TGTGCCAGCAGCCACCGGGACAGGGGTCCTCTAGGCAATGAGCAGTTCTTC. As protein: CASSHRDRGPLGNEQFF.

The sample holds one count of this clone. The genes are TRBV2 and TRBJ2-1, with 12 positions matching TRBD2. Per germline, CDR1 SNHLY and CDR2 FYNNEI. The ends lost 6 bases at V and 8 bases at J; junction bases unmatched: 11. This CDR3 is built from 16 residues. CDR3 in DNA: TGTGCCAGCAGCCCTAGCGGGGGGGCCCGTCTACATGAGCAGTTCTTC. Its translation: CASSPSGGARLHEQFF. Full variable domain (missing parts from reference TRBV2 and TRBJ2-1): EPEVTQTPSHQVTQMGQEVILRCVPISNHLYFYWYRQILGQKVEFLVSFYNNEISEKSEIFDDQFSVERPDGSNFTLKIRSTKLEDSAMYFCASSPSGGARLHEQFFGPGTRLTVL.

The J gene is TRBJ1-3, the V gene TRBV9, with D unclear. The CDR3 has 15 amino acids. Deletions cut 4 bases from V and 0 bases from J, with 11 bases between. Germline CDR1 reads SGDLS; CDR2 reads YYNGEE. DNA of the CDR3: TGTGCCAGCAGCCCCCTCCACGGCTCTGGAAACACCATATATTTT. Translation gives CASSPLHGSGNTIYF.

The rearrangement uses TRBV12-3 or TRBV12-4 and TRBJ1-3; D gene unclear. Trimming shortened V by 3 bases and J by 1 base, and 4 bases separated the two germline ends. The CDR3 is 13 residues long. CDR3 amino acids: CASSFVSGNTIYF. DNA for the CDR3: TGTGCCAGCAGTTTTGTATCTGGAAACACCATATATTTT.

The chain links TRBV29-1 to TRBJ1-1, with D unresolved. V was clipped by 6 bases and J by 2 bases, with 7 bases between them. This CDR3 region has 11 residues. Germline V gene lookup returns CDR1 SQVTM and CDR2 ANQGSEA. The DNA for the CDR3 is TGCAGCGTCCGACAAAACACTGAAGCTTTCTTT. Translating it yields CSVRQNTEAFF.

The V and J genes are TRBV12-5 and TRBJ2-7, with a tentative D call TRBD1 (6 bases). The V end was cut by 0 bases, the J end by 0 bases, with 12 bases between. The CDR3 is made up of 16 amino acids. Germline V gene sequence: CDR1 LGHNT, CDR2 FRNRAP. CDR3 residues: CASGLVLRGSSYEQYF. The CDR3 region has the DNA TGTGCTAGTGGTTTGGTACTGAGGGGGAGCTCCTACGAGCAGTACTTC.

The chain carries TRBV7-9 and TRBJ1-6, with 8 bases identical to TRBD1. The trim removed 3 bases at V and 6 bases at J, leaving 4 bases unmatched. The CDR3 covers 15 residues. Germline CDR1 SEHNR, CDR2 FQNEAQ (reference sequence). The CDR3 DNA reads TGTGCCAGCAGCTTCGGGCAGGGGGCTAATTCACCCCTCCACTTT. Amino acids: CASSFGQGANSPLHF.

The rearrangement links TRBV29-1 to TRBJ2-2; a weak D match, TRBD2 (5 bases). The CDR3 is made up of 13 amino acids. Germline CDR1 SQVTM, CDR2 ANQGSEA. The V end was cut by 3 bases, the J end by 7 bases, with 12 bases between. The CDR3 region has the DNA TGCAGCGTTGACGGGGAAGAGGGCGGGGAGCTGTTTTTT. Translation gives CSVDGEEGGELFF.

The chain uses TRBV7-2 and TRBJ2-7; D possibly corresponds to TRBD1 (5 bases). Per the germline V gene, CDR1 is SGHTA and CDR2 is FQGNSA. V lost 5 bases to trimming and J lost 3 bases, with 5 bases between them. The CDR3 contains 11 residues. The CDR3 sequence is CASSRGYEQYF. In DNA, the CDR3 is TGTGCCAGCAGCAGGGGCTACGAGCAGTACTTC.

This sequence joins TRBV7-2 and TRBJ2-1; 8 positions agree with TRBD2. Germline lookup yields CDR1 SGHTA and CDR2 FQGNSA. The junction had 6 bases not matched to a gene; V was cut back by 3 bases and J by 5 bases. The CDR3 covers 15 residues. The CDR3 bases are TGTGCCAGCAGCTTTACTAGCGGTTTCAACAATGAGCAGTTCTTC. This sequence encodes CASSFTSGFNNEQFF.

The chain carries TRBV6-5 and TRBJ1-1, with unresolved D. The V gene lost 5 bases and the J gene lost 1 base, with 11 bases spanning the gap. This CDR3 is 14 amino acids long. Per germline, CDR1 MNHEY and CDR2 SVGAGI. This chain's CDR3 is CASSIPGPNTEAFF. CDR3 sequence (DNA): TGTGCCAGCAGTATCCCGGGTCCGAACACTGAAGCTTTCTTT.

The chain uses TRBV9 and TRBJ2-1; 7 positions agree with TRBD2. Germline CDR1 reads SGDLS; CDR2 reads YYNGEE. Trimming cost V 2 bases and J 2 bases; bases outside gene matches: 4. This CDR3 is 15 amino acids long. The CDR3 sequence is CASSVGGSTYNEQFF. DNA for the CDR3: TGTGCCAGCAGCGTGGGAGGGAGTACCTACAATGAGCAGTTCTTC.

The rearrangement links TRBV29-1 to TRBJ2-2, with 8 bases lining up with TRBD1. V shed 7 bases, J shed 4 bases, and the junction held 5 bases outside the gene matches. The CDR3 totals 13 residues. Per germline, CDR1 SQVTM and CDR2 ANQGSEA. The CDR3 bases are TGCAGCGCACGGACAGGGAGCACCGGGGAGCTGTTTTTT. Translating it yields CSARTGSTGELFF.

This sequence joins TRBV19 and TRBJ1-1, with TRBD1 as a possible D gene (6 bases). This CDR3 region has 14 residues. CDR1 LNHDA and CDR2 SQIVND come from the germline V gene (reference sequence). V lost 9 bases to trimming and J lost 0 bases, with 14 bases between them. CDR3 residues: CASGPGQLNTEAFF. The CDR3 nucleotides are TGTGCCAGCGGCCCAGGACAGTTGAACACTGAAGCTTTCTTT.

V is TRBV6-1 and J is TRBJ2-5, with a weak D call TRBD2 (5 bases). The CDR3 loop spans 16 amino acids. The V end lost 2 bases, the J end lost 4 bases, and 17 bases lay between the germline ends. Per germline, CDR1 MNHNS and CDR2 SASEGT. CDR3 DNA: TGTGCCAGCAGTGAACTCGCAGTAATAGGGAGAGAGACCCAGTACTTC. Protein product: CASSELAVIGRETQYF.

This clone is medium-sized (0.01 to 0.1%). This sequence joins TRBV30 and TRBJ1-6, with a possible D match to TRBD1 (5 bases). CDR1 GTSNPN and CDR2 SVGIG come from the germline V gene (reference sequence). V lost 5 bases to trimming and J lost 7 bases, with 15 bases between them. This CDR3 spans 14 amino acids. CDR3 residues: CAWQSGGANSPLHF. DNA for the CDR3: TGTGCCTGGCAAAGTGGAGGGGCCAATTCACCCCTCCACTTT. Filled out from reference TRBV30 and TRBJ1-6, the complete variable domain reads SQTIHQWPATLVQPVGSPLSLECTVEGTSNPNLYWYRQAAGRGLQLLFYSVGIGQISSEVPQNLSASRPQDRQFILSSKKLLLSDSGFYLCAWQSGGANSPLHFGNGTRLTVT.

The chain uses TRBV12-3 or TRBV12-4 and TRBJ2-2; possible D gene TRBD2, 5 bases. V was trimmed by 7 bases and J by 7 bases, leaving 13 bases between them. The CDR3 is made up of 13 amino acids. The CDR3 DNA follows: TGTGCCAGCACTCTAGACTACTACGGGGAGCTGTTTTTT. Its translation is CASTLDYYGELFF.